The table lists the clone carrying this TCR beta chain with a few counts. The sample belongs to a study of human T cells and chemical hapten exposure. Background on the study: The sensitizer, 2% DPC, was used on around 2 cm by around 2 cm of upper inner arm skin.

Time point reported: pre-sensitization, week 0. Treatment noted: therapeutic diphenylcyclopropenone sensitization with weekly scalp DPC. Germline V lookup: CDR1 MNHEY, CDR2 SVGAGI. Trimming shortened V by 6 bases and J by 0 bases, and 14 bases separated the two germline ends. CDR3 length: 16 residues. Individual cDNA molecules had unique molecular identifiers attached to them by the library. MiXCR, applied by TCRdb to the RACE reads, yields one record per CDR3 protein. The table has around 300,000 distinct CDR3 sequences, roughly 7.7% seen once. The source material was whole blood, sampled in connection with sensitization to the hapten diphenylcyclopropenone (DPC). This clonotype was sampled from a man between 18 and 29 years old with alopecia areata. Some clones in this sample may be carry-over from other donors' samples. The gene calls are TRBV6-5 and TRBJ2-2, with D unclear. DNA for the CDR3: TGTGCCAGCAGCTTGGGTAGCACACCGAACACCGGGGAGCTGTTTTTT. Its translation: CASSLGSTPNTGELFF.